These 8 T cell receptor beta chains were all obtained from the same sample, sequenced in a study of blood T cell repertoires in COVID-19. Sequencing used immunoSEQ multiplex PCR; TCRdb keeps in-frame clones, though not all of them. This table holds about 190,000 clones, 65% to 80% found once. The sample comprised peripheral blood. The receptors derive from a man between 45 and 60 years old who had recovered from COVID-19.

The J gene is TRBJ1-4, the V gene TRBV10-3, with D possibly matching TRBD1 (5 bases). CDR1 and CDR2 (germline): ENHRY, SYGVKD. CDR3 length equals 14 residues. Between the trimmed V and J ends, which lost 8 bases and 7 bases, there was a span of 17 bases. Written as DNA, the CDR3 is TGTGCCATCGCCCCCGGGGGGGGAGGTGAAAAACTGTTTTTT. The encoded protein is CAIAPGGGGEKLFF.

This chain links TRBV7-2 with TRBJ1-6; D not certain. CDR1 and CDR2 (germline): SGHTA, FQGNSA. Trimming took 1 base from V and 5 from J, leaving 12 bases between them. The CDR3 has 16 amino acids. CDR3 coding DNA: TGTGCCAGCAGCTTAGTTGCCCAAGAGCATAATTCACCCCTCCACTTT. Its translation is CASSLVAQEHNSPLHF.

The chain joins TRBV5-5 to TRBJ1-4, with D perhaps matching TRBD1 (5 bases). CDR1 and CDR2 (germline): SGHKS, YYEKEE (reference sequence). Trimming pared 4 bases from V and 0 bases from J, leaving 13 bases between. The CDR3 is 16 residues long. CDR3 sequence (DNA): TGTGCCAGCAGCCCCTTGGCAGGGACAACTAATGAAAAACTGTTTTTT. As protein: CASSPLAGTTNEKLFF.

Only a few counts were recorded for this clone. This chain joins TRBV5-6 and TRBJ2-1; TRBD1 agrees at 9 bases. Per the germline V gene, CDR1 is SGHDT and CDR2 is YYEEEE. Losses at the gene ends were 5 bases for V and 4 bases for J; bases not matched to a gene: 7. CDR3 length: 15 amino acids. In DNA, the CDR3 is TGTGCCAGCAGGCTGGACAGGGGTGGGTACAATGAGCAGTTCTTC. The encoded protein is CASRLDRGGYNEQFF. Variable domain in full (rest from reference TRBV5-6 and TRBJ2-1): DAGVTQSPTHLIKTRGQQVTLRCSPKSGHDTVSWYQQALGQGPQFIFQYYEEEERQRGNFPDRFSGHQFPNYSSELNVNALLLGDSALYLCASRLDRGGYNEQFFGPGTRLTVL.

The chain links TRBV27 to TRBJ2-7; the match to TRBD2 covers 9 bases. CDR1 is MNHEY, CDR2 SMNVEV, per germline (reference sequence). CDR3 size: 14 residues. V was pared by 8 bases and J by 3 bases, with 8 bases of the junction left unmatched. The CDR3 region has the DNA TGTGCCAGCTCTATAAGGACTAGCGACTACGAGCAGTACTTC. Its protein is CASSIRTSDYEQYF.

The chain carries TRBV4-2 and TRBJ2-7, with D perhaps TRBD2 (7 bases). The ends were cut back, 2 bases at V and 2 bases at J, with 16 bases in the middle. Germline V lookup: CDR1 LGHNA, CDR2 YNFKEQ. CDR3 size: 16 residues. DNA of the CDR3: TGTGCCAGCAGCCAACCCGGGGGGCTCTCGCCCTACGAGCAGTACTTC. It yields the protein CASSQPGGLSPYEQYF.

The chain recombines TRBV30 with TRBJ2-1; D remains unclear. The V gene's germline CDR1 is GTSNPN and CDR2 SVGIG (reference sequence). V lost 4 bases and J lost 7, with 14 bases in between. CDR3 size: 13 residues. CDR3 sequence (DNA): TGTGCCTGGACTCCTAGGCGCCAGAATGAGCAGTTCTTC. Protein: CAWTPRRQNEQFF.

This clone has just one count. The chain is built from TRBV6-2 or TRBV6-3 and TRBJ2-7; 9 bases agree with TRBD1. With V trimmed by 2 bases and J by 0 bases, 5 bases remained unmatched. This CDR3 spans 16 amino acids. From germline, CDR1 is MNHEY and CDR2 SVGEGT. The CDR3 coding sequence is TGTGCCAGCAGTTACGGACAGGGGTATTACTCCTACGAGCAGTACTTC. As protein: CASSYGQGYYSYEQYF.